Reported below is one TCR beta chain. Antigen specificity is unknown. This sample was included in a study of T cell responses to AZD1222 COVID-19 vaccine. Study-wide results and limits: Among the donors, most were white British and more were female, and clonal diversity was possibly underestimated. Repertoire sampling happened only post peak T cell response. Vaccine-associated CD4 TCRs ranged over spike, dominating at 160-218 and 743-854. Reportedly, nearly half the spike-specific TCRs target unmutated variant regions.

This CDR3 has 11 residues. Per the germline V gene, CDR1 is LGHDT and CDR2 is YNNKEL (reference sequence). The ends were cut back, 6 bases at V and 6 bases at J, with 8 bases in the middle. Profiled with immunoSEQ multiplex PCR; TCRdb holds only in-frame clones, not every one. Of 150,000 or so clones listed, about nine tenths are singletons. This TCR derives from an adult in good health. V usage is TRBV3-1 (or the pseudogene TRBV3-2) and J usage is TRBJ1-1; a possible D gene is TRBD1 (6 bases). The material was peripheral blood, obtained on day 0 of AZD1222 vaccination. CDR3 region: CASRTGPEAFF. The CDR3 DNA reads TGTGCCAGCAGAACAGGGCCTGAAGCTTTCTTT.